The clone carrying this T cell receptor (beta chain) came up many times. As for time point: sample taken at primary tumor resection. TCRs were sequenced from unsorted whole RNA of tumor, nontumor lung or PBMC. Using its own MiXCR run on the 5' RACE reads, TCRdb lists one record per CDR3 protein. The sample consists of 25,000 or so distinct CDR3 sequences, about 4.7% of them appearing once. These data originate in a study of spatial heterogeneity in lung cancer. The material sequenced was PBMCs, taken at surgery. The clonotype originates from a male donor with early-stage non-small cell lung cancer.

CDR3 in DNA: TGTGCCAGCAGCCCCGCACCGGGACAGGGGGTGGGGATGAACACTGAAGCTTTCTTT. Encoded protein: CASSPAPGQGVGMNTEAFF. The chain carries TRBV4-2 and TRBJ1-1; 11 bases line up with TRBD1. The V and J ends lost 4 bases and 0 bases, in that order; junction bases with no gene match: 13. The germline V gene has CDR1 LGHNA and CDR2 YNFKEQ. This CDR3 has 19 amino acids.